This TCR beta chain is from a study of beta chain features in type 1 diabetes (dated by TCRdb to 2016 to 2019). Looking at the study overall: No differences in mean age, gender distribution, total cell number or subset yield were found between patients and healthy donors. A total of under 140,000,000 sorted cells were examined across all samples, and the number of cells per subset was strongly correlated with RNA yield. In the study, recently diagnosed type 1 diabetes patients and matched healthy donors were compared on the TCRB repertoires of their sorted circulating CD4+ T cell subsets. Regulatory and stem cell-like memory subsets were obtained from only 8 patients and roughly 8 healthy donors, while naive and central memory subsets were obtained from all 30 or so donors. The full study reports these points: PCR may preferentially amplify shorter templates, but because patient and control samples were amplified and corrected together, any resulting skew would affect both groups equally. In all four CD4+ subsets, TCRB CDR3 length was moderately but significantly shorter in type 1 diabetes patients. The naive, central memory and regulatory TCRB repertoires appeared to resemble one another more closely among patients than among healthy donors. At VDJ recombination sites, patients with type 1 diabetes made fewer insertions and deleted more nucleotides, a pattern implying thymic rearrangement abnormalities. Because the HLA sub-analyses included only small numbers of individuals, any influence of HLA type on TCRB rearrangement was left unresolved. Because cDNA was sequenced instead of genomic DNA, highly expressing activated cells could be over-represented, though the groups showed no difference in activation or CD3 levels.

The entire amount of isolated RNA was reverse transcribed using the High Capacity cDNA Reverse Transcription Kit, so the sequenced TCRB transcripts were expressed ones. Naive, central memory and regulatory T cell samples underwent deep immunoSEQ sequencing, averaging approximately 3.3 million total reads per sample. After sorted cells were lysed in RLT buffer, RNA was extracted with DNase-treated RNeasy Micro or Mini kits, with the choice depending on cell number. To prevent cross-contamination, each cell subset was processed individually, whereas patient and healthy donor samples were processed jointly. The immunoSEQ multiplex PCR was used to amplify TCRB sequences from cDNA, generating 87-bp fragments that spanned the CDR3 region. Amplicons were sequenced on the Illumina HiSeq platform. Concerning the study's data processing: Synthetic template baselines were used to correct PCR bias computationally, reads within Hamming distance 2 were collapsed, and singletons that could not be merged were discarded. Reads were aligned against IMGT so that V, D and J genes, CDR3 length and insertions or deletions at six rearrangement sites could be assigned. Within each subset, clonotype counts were normalized to the number of sorted cells before true diversity and Gini coefficients were calculated with the tcR R package. Repertoire sharing was quantified using the overlap coefficient calculated on TCRB nucleotide sequences. TCRdb holds this immuneACCESS table with in-frame rearrangements only. Some clones are missing; in checked studies, unresolved V genes explain under half, and the rest has no known cause. The V and J calls and clone size come from that table; D and trimming were worked out from the DNA. For this sample there are about 150,000 clones; 7% to 9% appear just once. Of the sample, 0.5% to 0.55% falls within the top ten clones.

This clone was seen only a few times. Its antigen specificity is not known. Base-call qualities are not available, and no considerably larger clone is one nucleotide away. Each donor gave one peripheral blood draw, averaging approximately 120 mL, which was collected into heparinised tubes. A BD FACSAria II was used to sort naive, central memory, regulatory and stem cell-like memory CD4+ T cells with a panel that included CD45RO, CCR7, CD25, CD127, CD95 and CD27. Every sorted population had a purity above 95%. PBMCs were isolated immediately by Lymphoprep density gradient centrifugation and stained directly without culture. So that batch effects would be minimized, each experiment stained and sorted samples in pairs, pairing one healthy donor with one patient. The sequenced sample was central memory CD4+ T cells from blood. The TCR comes from a man between 18 and 29 years old with type 1 diabetes.

CDR3 loop: CASTSRRQGAGNQPQHF. The nucleotide sequence is given as TGTGCCAGTACCTCAAGACGACAGGGGGCTGGCAATCAGCCCCAGCATTTT. This sequence uses TRBV19 and TRBJ1-5, with 10 central nucleotides matching TRBD1. CDR1 and CDR2 are drawn from the germline V gene (reference sequence): LNHDA, SQIVND. From its cysteine to its phenylalanine, the CDR3 spans 17 amino acids. Of all the DNA, just the CDR3 is kept, 51 bases in frame from base 1. After removal of 7 bases from V and 2 bases from J, the junction retains 11 bases not matched to a gene. The CDR3, completed at both ends by the reference TRBV19 and TRBJ1-5 genes, gives the full variable domain DGGITQSPKYLFRKEGQNVTLSCEQNLNHDAMYWYRQDPGQGLRLIYYSQIVNDFQKGDIAEGYSVSREKKESFPLTVTSAQKNPTAFYLCASTSRRQGAGNQPQHFGDGTRLSIL.